The 7 T cell receptor beta chains listed next were all sequenced from one sample in a study of blood T cells in healthy people across ages. With a J-beta primer mix and a sample-barcoded 5' primer, a second PCR ran about 6 to 11 cycles. One entry per CDR3 protein results from TCRdb running MiXCR on the 5' RACE reads. The data hold hundreds of thousands of distinct CDR3 sequences, with around half observed a single time. Sequencing was carried out using blood. The receptors come from a woman between 55 and 75 years old in good health.

The chain is built from TRBV5-5 and TRBJ1-2; 8 bases match TRBD1. CDR3 length: 15 residues. V was pared by 3 bases and J by 3 bases, with 7 bases of the junction left unmatched. The germline gives CDR1 SGHKS, CDR2 YYEKEE (reference sequence). The CDR3 nucleotides read TGTGCCAGCAGCTGGGACACAGGGGGACACTATGGCTACACCTTC. It yields the protein CASSWDTGGHYGYTF.

The chain carries TRBV7-9 and TRBJ2-5, with TRBD1 matching over 8 bases. This CDR3 contains 15 residues. V lost 1 base and J lost 5; bases outside the gene matches: 6. CDR1 SEHNR and CDR2 FQNEAQ come from the germline V gene (reference sequence). CDR3 in amino acids: CASSLGGQGVETQYF. The CDR3 DNA sequence: TGTGCCAGCAGCTTAGGAGGACAGGGTGTCGAGACCCAGTACTTC.

The genes are TRBV7-3 and TRBJ2-5; 16 positions agree with TRBD2. Germline loops: CDR1 SGHTA, CDR2 FQGTGA. This CDR3 has 16 residues. Unmatched junction bases numbered 6, after V lost 5 bases and J lost 6 bases. The CDR3 DNA sequence: TGTGCCAGCAGCCCTGGGACTAGCGGGAGGGTGAAGACCCAGTACTTC. This codes for CASSPGTSGRVKTQYF.

The sample holds a few counts of this clonotype. The J gene is TRBJ2-1, the V gene TRBV10-2; unclear D gene. The CDR3 is made up of 14 amino acids. Germline CDR1 WSHSY, CDR2 SAAADI. Between the trimmed V and J ends, which lost 3 bases and 7 bases, there was a span of 13 bases. The CDR3 DNA reads TGCGCCAGCAGTGAATGGGCCGGAAGAAATGAGCAGTTCTTC. The encoded protein is CASSEWAGRNEQFF.

The rearrangement uses TRBV20-1 and TRBJ2-3; TRBD1 or TRBD2 may be the D gene (5 bases each). Per the germline V gene, CDR1 is DFQATT and CDR2 is SNEGSKA (reference sequence). The CDR3 is 14 residues long. V was trimmed by 4 bases and J by 3 bases, leaving 14 bases between them. CDR3 residues: CSAKPGRKTDTQYF. Here the CDR3 DNA reads TGCAGTGCTAAGCCGGGACGGAAGACAGATACGCAGTATTTT.

The genes are TRBV7-6 and TRBJ2-6; D remains ambiguous. The V end was cut by 4 bases, the J end by 0 bases, with 10 bases between. The CDR3 is made up of 16 amino acids. Germline V gene lookup returns CDR1 SGHVS and CDR2 FNYEAQ. The DNA of the CDR3 is TGTGCCAGCAGCTCCCTTGAGATCTCTGGGGCCAACGTCCTGACTTTC. Protein sequence: CASSSLEISGANVLTF.

This clonotype was detected many times. The chain uses TRBV29-1 and TRBJ2-3; D is undetermined. Trimming left V 5 bases short and J 2 bases short, with 11 bases between. CDR1 and CDR2 from the germline V gene are SQVTM and ANQGSEA. The CDR3 extends over 13 amino acids. The CDR3 here is CSVQKSPTDTQYF. In DNA form, the CDR3 reads TGCAGCGTTCAAAAGAGCCCCACAGATACGCAGTATTTT.